The clone carrying this TCR beta chain was detected a few times. Its antigen is unknown. TCRdb reanalysed the RT-PCR reads using MiXCR and keeps one entry per CDR3 protein. This table has 450,000 to 500,000 distinct CDR3 sequences, about a tenth appearing once. The sample belongs to a study of response to subunit inactivated influenza vaccine. General observations from the study: The authors put forward the suggestion that each seasonal influenza vaccination may bring in only a limited number of new T cells.

V shed 5 bases and J 4 bases; nucleotides not matched to a gene: 9. CDR3 length equals 16 residues. This clonotype was obtained from a man in his forties or fifties who received an inactivated influenza vaccine. The specimen was PBMCs from blood, collected more than 35 days after vaccination. The chain joins TRBV12-3 or TRBV12-4 to TRBJ2-2, with 8 bases aligning to TRBD2. The CDR3 is CASSTKSGSSTGELFF. CDR3 DNA sequence: TGTGCCAGCAGTACCAAGAGCGGGAGTAGCACCGGGGAGCTGTTTTTT.